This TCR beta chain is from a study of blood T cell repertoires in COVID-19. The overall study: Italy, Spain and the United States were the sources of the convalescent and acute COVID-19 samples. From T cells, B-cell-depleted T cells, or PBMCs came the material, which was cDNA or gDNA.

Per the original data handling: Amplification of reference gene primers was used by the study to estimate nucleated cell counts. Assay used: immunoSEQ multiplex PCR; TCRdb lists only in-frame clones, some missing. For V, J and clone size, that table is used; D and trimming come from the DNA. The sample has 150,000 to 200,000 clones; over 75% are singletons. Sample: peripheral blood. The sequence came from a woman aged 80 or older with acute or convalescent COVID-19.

CDR3 residues: CASGLVGRMGQSTGQPQHF. The CDR3 DNA follows: TGTGCTAGTGGTTTGGTGGGGCGGATGGGACAGTCAACCGGCCAGCCCCAGCATTTT. The V call is TRBV12-5, the J call TRBJ1-5, with 7 positions matching TRBD1. The CDR3 spans 19 residues. The ends lost 0 bases at V and 7 bases at J; junction bases unmatched: 18. Germline CDR1 is LGHNT and CDR2 is FRNRAP.